These 14 T cell receptor beta chains share one sample of origin, sequenced in a study of cytomegalovirus exposure and HLA in healthy donors. The PCR used 60 Vbeta and 13 Jbeta primers. The protocol was immunoSEQ multiplex PCR, while the TCRdb copy is restricted to in-frame clones and leaves out a portion. The sample holds roughly 190,000 clones, 80% to 90% seen once. The sample comprised PBMCs. These receptors originate from a man under 40 in good health and CMV-seronegative.

The chain is built from TRBV10-1 and TRBJ1-1, with 8 bases aligning to TRBD1. The CDR3 consists of 12 residues. Trimming took 6 bases from V and 11 from J; bases not matched to a gene: 8. Germline loops: CDR1 WNHNN, CDR2 SYGVQD (reference sequence). The CDR3 DNA follows: TGCGCCAGCAGCGGGTACAGGGGGTTTGCTTTCTTT. Amino acids: CASSGYRGFAFF.

This chain links TRBV28 with TRBJ1-1; 7 bases are shared with TRBD1. V trimming: 7 bases; J trimming: 8 bases; junction bases outside the gene matches: 13. The CDR3 extends over 14 amino acids. From germline, CDR1 is MDHEN and CDR2 SYDVKM. The DNA for the CDR3 is TGTGCCAGCACTTTTCGAGGGGGCGCGAGCGAAGCTTTCTTT. Its translation: CASTFRGGASEAFF.

The chain recombines TRBV6-6 with TRBJ2-1, with D possibly TRBD2 on 6 matching bases. The CDR3 consists of 15 residues. Germline CDR1 reads MNHNY; CDR2 reads SVGAGI (reference sequence). V was cut by 6 bases and J by 2 bases, with 14 bases left in between. The CDR3 sequence is CASRVVGGTYNEQFF. CDR3 nucleotide sequence: TGTGCCAGCAGAGTGGTGGGGGGAACCTACAATGAGCAGTTCTTC.

Concerning this clone itself: Distinct nucleotide sequences in the sample also encode this CDR3. This rearrangement joins TRBV6-1 to TRBJ2-1; 9 bases line up with TRBD2. The junction had 2 bases not matched to a gene; V was cut back by 2 bases and J by 3 bases. The CDR3 sequence is 15 residues long. Germline CDR1 reads MNHNS; CDR2 reads SASEGT. The CDR3 protein is CASSELAGDYNEQFF. In DNA, the CDR3 is TGTGCCAGCAGTGAATTAGCGGGGGACTACAATGAGCAGTTCTTC.

CDR3: CASSFQQGSNEKLFF. The DNA of the CDR3 is TGTGCCAGCAGCTTCCAACAGGGGTCTAATGAAAAACTGTTTTTT. The genes are TRBV7-2 and TRBJ1-4; 7 bases line up with TRBD1. V lost 3 bases, J lost 3 bases, and 4 bases stayed unmatched. Germline values: CDR1 SGHTA, CDR2 FQGNSA. CDR3 length: 15 residues.

The chain couples TRBV6-5 to TRBJ2-3; 9 bases map to TRBD2. Germline lookup yields CDR1 MNHEY and CDR2 SVGAGI. Trimming took 4 bases from V and 4 from J; bases not matched to a gene: 6. The CDR3 totals 15 residues. As DNA, the CDR3 is TGTGCCAGCAGTTTTCTAGCGGGAAATGCAGATACGCAGTATTTT. It translates to CASSFLAGNADTQYF.

The gene calls are TRBV27 and TRBJ2-5; 13 bases align to TRBD2. Germline assignment: CDR1 MNHEY and CDR2 SMNVEV (reference sequence). CDR3 length: 16 amino acids. V lost 7 bases, J lost 4 bases, and 9 bases stayed unmatched. This CDR3 reads CASKFSGLAGVETQYF. The CDR3 region has the DNA TGTGCCAGCAAGTTTTCTGGACTAGCGGGGGTAGAGACCCAGTACTTC.

V usage is TRBV11-3 and J usage is TRBJ2-2; D is perhaps TRBD2 (5 bases). Trimming took 5 bases from V and 1 from J, leaving 8 bases between them. The length of the CDR3 is 14 residues. Germline V CDR1 and CDR2: SGHNT, YENEEA. The CDR3 protein is CASSLARNTGELFF. CDR3 sequence (DNA): TGTGCCAGCAGCCTAGCTCGGAACACCGGGGAGCTGTTTTTT.

The chain employs TRBV19 and TRBJ1-1; D call uncertain. V gave up 1 base and J gave up 0 bases, with 9 bases separating them. Germline V CDR1 and CDR2: LNHDA, SQIVND (reference sequence). CDR3 length: 15 residues. CDR3 sequence: CASSIAFRVNTEAFF. CDR3 bases: TGTGCCAGTAGTATAGCCTTCCGGGTGAACACTGAAGCTTTCTTT.

This chain links TRBV19 with TRBJ2-7; the match to TRBD2 covers 12 bases. V lost 3 bases to trimming and J lost 6 bases; unmatched junction nucleotides: 9. This CDR3 contains 16 residues. CDR1 LNHDA and CDR2 SQIVND come from the germline V gene (reference sequence). CDR3 coding DNA: TGTGCCAGTAGTATCTCGACTAGCGGGGGCCTAATCGAGCAGTACTTC. Amino acids: CASSISTSGGLIEQYF.

This clone was seen once. V and J are TRBV7-6 and TRBJ2-7; 7 bases are a match to TRBD1. V was clipped by 3 bases and J by 4 bases; unmatched bases: 3. The CDR3 contains 13 residues. From germline, CDR1 is SGHVS and CDR2 FNYEAQ. In DNA form, the CDR3 reads TGTGCCAGCAGCTTCCCAGGGGGTTACGAGCAGTACTTC. Translation gives CASSFPGGYEQYF.

This clone has just one count. J is TRBJ1-2 and V is TRBV28, with unresolved D. The CDR3 spans 16 residues. The ends were cut back, 6 bases at V and 0 bases at J, with 17 bases in the middle. Germline CDR1 reads MDHEN; CDR2 reads SYDVKM. CDR3 DNA sequence: TGTGCCAGCAGATCGACCCGGAGGGCCTCTAACTATGGCTACACCTTC. It codes for CASRSTRRASNYGYTF.

This rearrangement joins TRBV5-1 to TRBJ2-1; 7 bases fit TRBD1. CDR1 and CDR2 (germline): SGHRS, YFSETQ. This CDR3 region has 14 residues. The J segment lost 5 bases and the V segment lost 6 bases, leaving 8 bases of the junction unmatched. The CDR3 here is CASTLTGINNEQFF. The CDR3 nucleotides are TGCGCCAGCACTTTGACAGGGATAAACAATGAGCAGTTCTTC.

The CDR3 spells CASSETSSSGSRTGELFF. CDR3 bases: TGTGCCAGCAGTGAAACCTCCTCTAGCGGGAGTCGTACCGGGGAGCTGTTTTTT. The rearrangement links TRBV2 to TRBJ2-2; 10 bases map to TRBD2. Germline assignment: CDR1 SNHLY and CDR2 FYNNEI. The CDR3 extends over 18 amino acids. J gave up 5 bases and V 2 bases, and 11 bases lay outside the gene matches.